This TCR beta chain was identified during a study of tumor-infiltrating lymphocytes in primary liver carcinoma (dated by TCRdb to between 2016 and 2019). Background on the whole study: Of the five patients (three men and two women, aged 30 to 69 years), four had hepatocellular carcinoma and one had combined HCC and intrahepatic cholangiocarcinoma. The study combined TCRbeta repertoire sequencing, expression microarrays and whole-exome sequencing across five regions of each liver tumor, with adjacent normal tissue and blood. Reproducibility between technical replicate repertoires was high, with correlation coefficients above 0.95 and mean shared-clone rates approximately 0.9. Agilent mRNA microarray profiling was performed on the roughly 24 tumor region samples to relate TCRbeta repertoire diversity to the local molecular phenotype. Roughly 3.5 to 8 million productive TCRbeta reads were obtained per sample, and no significant difference in read depth was found between tissue types. A total of 35 or so specimens from 5 patients underwent TCRbeta repertoire sequencing, comprising roughly 25 tumor regions, 5 adjacent noncancerous liver tissues and 5 peripheral blood samples. Tumors of the five patients were stage T1-T3 N0M0 with maximum diameters of about 4 to 10 cm.

Findings and caveats that apply to the study as a whole: Only four or five patients were included in the study, and the authors note that the findings should be validated in a larger study. Pairs of tumor regions showed greater repertoire overlap (mean roughly 35%) than tumor-adjacent pairs (about 17%) or tumor-blood pairs (approximately 15%), which is consistent with antigen-driven expansion. Only the TCR beta chain was sequenced, so true repertoire diversity is likely underestimated because unpaired alpha chains were not captured. Only roughly 7-24% of top clones appeared in all five regions of a tumor, which suggests that tumor-infiltrating T cells are spatially heterogeneous. The top 250 clones accounted for a significantly greater share of the repertoire in tumors than in blood (p = 0.039). Bulk unsorted samples precluded comparing CD4+ and CD8+ T cell repertoires.

Without any cell sorting, total RNA and DNA were extracted together from around 18-30 mg of bulk tissue using the AllPrep DNA/RNA mini kit. Surgical resection was performed in China between late 2015 and March 2016 on four or five patients with histopathologically diagnosed primary liver carcinoma. Chronic HBV infection was present in the patients, and the patients were treatment-naive at sampling. Five spatially separated regions were sampled from each tumor: the superior, inferior, left-lateral and right-lateral poles, plus the tumor centre. More than 75% viable tumor cells were found by histology in every tumor sample. Fresh tumor and adjacent tissue pieces were bisected; one half was stored in RNAlater at -80°C, the other sent for histology. TCRbeta-specific cDNA was reverse-transcribed from 500 ng total RNA using a constant-region primer and ProtoScript II reverse transcriptase. The TCRbeta libraries were prepared through three rounds of nested multiplex PCR following a slightly modified ARM-PCR procedure. The first two PCR rounds used multiplex TRBV1-TRBV30 forward primers with a Cbeta reverse primer, each for roughly 11 cycles. A final 25-cycle PCR with Deep VentR polymerase added sample barcodes and Illumina adapters. Before sequencing, amplicons between 200 and 500 bp were purified from gel using a QIAquick gel extraction kit. An Illumina HiSeq 2500 was used to sequence the TCRbeta amplicons with 250-bp paired-end reads. The paper's data handling went like this. Trimmomatic v0.33 was used to quality-trim the reads, and FLASH v1.2.11 was used to merge paired reads so that full CDR3 sequences could be recovered. MiGEC v1.2.1b assigned V, D and J germline segments to the rearranged TCRbeta sequences. Clonotype statistics and Shannon-Wiener diversity indices were calculated with VDJtools v1.0.0. To cut down on sampling bias, every analysis after diversity analysis relied on just the 250 most abundant clonotypes from each sample. TCRdb ran its own pipeline on the public reads, namely fastp trimming at Q25 and MiXCR clone calling, and kept in-frame beta chains. Rows matching on CDR3 protein sequence are summarized as one entry with the most common DNA and genes. It is TCRdb's table, rather than the study itself, that gives the V and J calls and clone size. The sample records 50,000 to 70,000 distinct CDR3 sequences, about three quarters of which are singletons. Clones ranked in the top ten supply roughly 60% of the sample.

V is cut back by 5 bases and J by 6 bases, with 7 bases in the junction unmatched. The CDR3 contains 14 residues, cysteine and phenylalanine counted. The retained sequence is limited to the CDR3, 42 bases, with the frame set at the first base. From a lookup of the germline V gene, CDR1 and CDR2 are MNHEY and SVGEGT. Only a few counts were recorded for this clonotype. What this receptor recognizes is not known. One base away there is no much larger clone; base qualities are not given. This clonotype originated in a man aged 35 to 55 with primary liver carcinoma and hepatitis B virus infection. This chain is built from TRBV6-2 or TRBV6-3 and TRBJ2-7, and TRBD2 matches 10 of the central bases. Sequencing input: liver tumor tissue from sampling region 2. Interpreted using the paper, the cell subset or site label stands for: tumor region T2, inferior pole. In nucleotide form, the sequence is TGTGCCAGCAGTCAGACCGGGACTAGCGTCGAGCAGTACTTC. Its protein reads: CASSQTGTSVEQYF.